Presented here are 11 T cell receptor beta chains from one specimen sequenced in a study of blood T cells in healthy people across ages. Combining a sample-barcoded 5' primer with a J-beta primer mix, a second PCR ran for about 7 to 11 cycles. MiXCR, run by TCRdb on the 5' RACE reads, gives a single entry per CDR3 protein. The sample holds 1.5 million to 2 million distinct CDR3 sequences, around half seen once. Sequenced input: blood. The source of these receptors is a woman aged 40 to 50 in good health.

This chain connects TRBV7-9 to TRBJ2-3, with D possibly matching TRBD1 (6 bases). The CDR3 covers 15 residues. The V gene lost 2 bases and the J gene lost 2 bases, with 11 bases spanning the gap. Looked up from germline, CDR1 is SEHNR and CDR2 is FQNEAQ (reference sequence). The CDR3 spells CASSLKGTLTDTQYF. Written as DNA, the CDR3 is TGTGCCAGCAGCTTAAAAGGGACACTCACAGATACGCAGTATTTT.

As DNA, the CDR3 is TGTGCCAGCAGCTTAGGGCCTAGCGGGGGGGGTACGCAGCAGTACTTC. This encodes CASSLGPSGGGTQQYF. The chain recombines TRBV7-2 with TRBJ2-7; 12 bases fit TRBD2. The CDR3 is made up of 16 amino acids. Losses at the gene ends were 1 base for V and 8 bases for J; bases not matched to a gene: 9. The germline V gene has CDR1 SGHTA and CDR2 FQGNSA. Full variable domain (remainder filled in from reference TRBV7-2 and TRBJ2-7): GAGVSQSPSNKVTEKGKDVELRCDPISGHTALYWYRQSLGQGLEFLIYFQGNSAPDKSGLPSDRFSAERTGGSVSTLTIQRTQQEDSAVYLCASSLGPSGGGTQQYFGPGTRLTVT.

This clonotype appeared a few times. This chain links TRBV29-1 with TRBJ2-5; D not resolved. The CDR3 is 13 residues long. Per germline, CDR1 SQVTM and CDR2 ANQGSEA. V shed 2 bases and J shed 0 bases, with 7 bases lying between them. The CDR3 reads CSVETDYQETQYF. In DNA, the CDR3 is TGCAGCGTTGAAACGGATTACCAAGAGACCCAGTACTTC. The full variable domain, rest sourced from reference TRBV29-1 and TRBJ2-5, is SAVISQKPSRDICQRGTSLTIQCQVDSQVTMMFWYRQQPGQSLTLIATANQGSEATYESGFVIDKFPISRPNLTFSTLTVSNMSPEDSSIYLCSVETDYQETQYFGPGTRLLVL.

This rearrangement joins TRBV2 to TRBJ2-7, with a possible D match to TRBD2 (5 bases). CDR1 is SNHLY and CDR2 is FYNNEI in the germline V gene. CDR3 length equals 15 residues. Deletions cut 4 bases from V and 0 bases from J, with 13 bases between. CDR3 sequence: CASSVIVTSSYEQYF. CDR3 DNA: TGTGCCAGCAGTGTGATAGTTACTAGCTCCTACGAGCAGTACTTC.

The chain is built from TRBV24-1 and TRBJ2-5; TRBD1 agrees at 8 bases. Trimming removed 4 bases from V and 8 bases from J; junction bases left unmatched: 14. This CDR3 is 16 amino acids long. Germline CDR1 reads KGHDR; CDR2 reads SFDVKD. CDR3 amino acids: CATSERTGHPVGTQYF. The DNA of the CDR3 is TGTGCCACCAGTGAGCGGACAGGGCACCCCGTGGGCACCCAGTACTTC.

This chain connects TRBV20-1 to TRBJ2-5; 10 nucleotides agree with TRBD2. The CDR3 has 19 amino acids. After removal of 2 bases from V and 1 base from J, the junction contained 16 bases not matched to a gene. Germline V gene data show CDR1 as DFQATT and CDR2 as SNEGSKA (reference sequence). In DNA form, the CDR3 reads TGCAGTGCTAGACCCGATGCGCTAGCGGGGGCCCCGATCCAAGAGACCCAGTACTTC. Protein: CSARPDALAGAPIQETQYF.

The chain joins TRBV2 to TRBJ2-5; 11 bases align to TRBD2. CDR3 size: 14 residues. V trimming: 7 bases; J trimming: 7 bases; junction bases outside the gene matches: 8. Germline V CDR1 and CDR2: SNHLY, FYNNEI. CDR3 coding DNA: TGTGCCAGCAAATTAGCGGGGGGGCTCGGGACCCAGTACTTC. It translates to CASKLAGGLGTQYF.

In this sample, this clonotype turned up a few times. The chain is built from TRBV10-2 and TRBJ2-1, with 9 bases identical to TRBD1. The CDR3 has 15 residues. J gave up 6 bases and V 7 bases, and 10 bases lay outside the gene matches. The germline V gene encodes CDR1 WSHSY and CDR2 SAAADI. CDR3 sequence: CASKAGQGWSNEQFF. The CDR3 DNA follows: TGCGCCAGCAAAGCGGGACAGGGTTGGTCCAATGAGCAGTTCTTC.

The chain links TRBV25-1 to TRBJ2-5; 8 positions agree with TRBD1. The DNA end lines up better with TRBJ2-4; the J call may be wrong. Germline CDR1 MGHDK, CDR2 SYGVNS. CDR3 length: 13 amino acids. The CDR3 here is CASRATGGRIQYF. Written as DNA, the CDR3 is TGTGCCAGCAGAGCTACAGGGGGACGCATTCAGTACTTC.

This clonotype occurred a few times. The V and J genes are TRBV7-2 and TRBJ2-1, with 11 bases fitting TRBD2. The CDR3 length is 14 residues. Trimming removed 3 bases from V and 10 bases from J; junction bases left unmatched: 5. In germline, CDR1 is SGHTA, CDR2 FQGNSA. The CDR3 DNA reads as TGTGCCAGCAGCTTCACTAGCGGGGGAGGAGAGCAGTTCTTC. Translating gives CASSFTSGGGEQFF.

The rearrangement links TRBV20-1 to TRBJ1-2; D remains unclear. The CDR3 consists of 12 residues. Trimming removed 3 bases from V and 2 bases from J, with 7 bases in between. Per the germline V gene, CDR1 is DFQATT and CDR2 is SNEGSKA (reference sequence). CDR3 bases: TGCAGTGCTAGCACGGTGAACTATGGCTACACCTTC. Its translation: CSASTVNYGYTF.